The rows below give T cell receptor beta chains drawn from one sample of a study of cytomegalovirus exposure and HLA in healthy donors. This table comes from immunoSEQ multiplex PCR, and its TCRdb copy is limited to in-frame clones, with some not included. The sample shows around 160,000 clones, 80% to 85% of them seen only once. Sequences were obtained from PBMCs. Every receptor here comes from a middle-aged man in good health and CMV-seropositive. The CDR3 runs from the conserved cysteine through the conserved F or W. A D gene is named only where the DNA matches it firmly. Clone size is given for some rows only: seen once, a few or many times, or a class if the clone is expanded.

15 TRBJ2-3 . TRBD2 TRBV15 CATSPGLALTDTQYF TGTGCCACCAGCCCCGGACTAGCGCTAACGGATACGCAGTATTTT
16 TRBJ2-7 . TRBD2 TRBV4-2 CASSQDGRGLGDEQYF TGTGCCAGCAGCCAAGATGGGAGGGGCCTAGGGGACGAGCAGTACTTC
15 TRBJ2-3 . TRBD1 TRBV30 CAWSWWTGSADTQYF TGTGCCTGGAGTTGGTGGACAGGGAGTGCAGATACGCAGTATTTT
15 TRBJ2-5 once . TRBV2 CASSESPEYRETQYF TGTGCCAGCAGTGAAAGTCCGGAGTATAGAGAGACCCAGTACTTC
15 TRBJ2-7 . TRBD1 TRBV9 CASSVGQGGDYEQYF TGTGCCAGCAGCGTAGGACAGGGGGGTGACTACGAGCAGTACTTC
13 TRBJ2-2 . . TRBV5-4 CASSGGNTGELFF TGTGCCAGCAGCGGGGGCAACACCGGGGAGCTGTTTTTT
15 TRBJ2-1 . . TRBV5-1 CASSLEGVAYNEQFF TGCGCCAGCAGCTTGGAGGGGGTAGCCTACAATGAGCAGTTCTTC
17 TRBJ2-1 . . TRBV5-6 CASSLFSPAKPYNEQFF TGTGCCAGCAGCTTGTTCTCTCCCGCGAAACCCTACAATGAGCAGTTCTTC
16 TRBJ2-3 . TRBD2 TRBV28 CASLQWTSGGPDTQYF TGTGCCAGCCTCCAATGGACTAGCGGGGGGCCCGATACGCAGTATTTT
11 TRBJ1-2 . . TRBV29-1 CSVGADYGYTF TGCAGCGTTGGGGCAGACTATGGCTACACCTTC
17 TRBJ2-7 . TRBD1 TRBV14 CASSQRLRDRGNYEQYF TGTGCCAGCAGCCAACGCCTCCGGGACAGGGGTAACTACGAGCAGTACTTC
14 TRBJ2-1 . TRBD1 TRBV18 CASSPGQGTGEQFF TGTGCCAGCTCACCGGGACAGGGGACTGGTGAGCAGTTCTTC
15 TRBJ1-3 few TRBD1 TRBV28 CASSLSRQGSDTIYF TGTGCCAGCAGTTTATCACGACAGGGTTCGGACACCATATATTTT
14 TRBJ2-1 . TRBD2 TRBV2 CASIVLAGAGEQFF TGTGCCAGCATAGTATTAGCGGGAGCGGGTGAGCAGTTCTTC
16 TRBJ2-3 . . TRBV2 CASSAQARGSTDTQYF TGTGCCAGCAGCGCCCAGGCGAGGGGGAGTACAGATACGCAGTATTTT
17 TRBJ2-3 . TRBD2 TRBV27 CASSSLAGGVPADTQYF TGTGCCAGCAGTTCATTAGCGGGGGGGGTCCCGGCAGATACGCAGTATTTT
16 TRBJ2-1 . . TRBV5-1 CASSPDYLVGYNEQFF TGCGCCAGCAGCCCTGACTACCTTGTGGGATACAATGAGCAGTTCTTC
13 TRBJ1-1 . TRBD1 TRBV10-3 CASYGQGAFRAFF TGTGCCAGCTACGGACAGGGGGCTTTCAGGGCTTTCTTT